These T cell receptor beta chains were read from a single sample in a study of monozygotic twins with cystic fibrosis. Generated by immunoSEQ multiplex PCR, the TCRdb table keeps only in-frame clones and is missing some. Of 20,000 to 25,000 clones listed, 97% are singletons. The sequenced material came from blood. These receptors originate from a girl aged 5-17 years with cystic fibrosis. Each CDR3 is given with its conserved first and last residue. The D gene is left open where the match is weak. The size field is filled for only some rows; it gives once, few, many or a size class.

V gene	clone size	D gene	J gene	CDR3 protein	CDR3 DNA
TRBV7-2	NA	NA	TRBJ2-5	CASSFRTVEETQYF	TGTGCCAGCAGCTTCCGGACAGTTGAAGAGACCCAGTACTTC
TRBV20-1	NA	NA	TRBJ2-1	CSALGNEQFF	TGCAGTGCCCTAGGCAATGAGCAGTTCTTC
TRBV27	NA	NA	TRBJ2-3	CASSPRSDRGLSGRTDTQYF	TGTGCCAGCAGTCCTAGATCAGACAGGGGGCTTAGCGGGAGAACAGATACGCAGTATTTT
TRBV30	NA	NA	TRBJ2-7	CAWSMTRYEQYF	TGTGCCTGGAGTATGACACGCTACGAGCAGTACTTC
TRBV19	once	TRBD1	TRBJ2-3	CARSTPYEGRGQGTDTQYF	TGTGCCAGGAGCACCCCCTATGAGGGCAGGGGGCAGGGCACAGATACGCAGTATTTT
TRBV2	NA	NA	TRBJ2-7	CASRVGSYEQYF	TGTGCCAGCAGGGTTGGTTCCTACGAGCAGTACTTC
TRBV6-5	once	NA	TRBJ2-2	CASSSLLGFDTGELFF	TGTGCCAGCAGTTCACTTTTAGGATTCGACACCGGGGAGCTGTTTTTT
TRBV5-8	NA	NA	TRBJ1-3	CASSQDGGNTIYF	TGTGCCAGCAGCCAAGACGGAGGAAACACCATATATTTT
TRBV7-3	NA	NA	TRBJ1-2	CASSLTGTGFDGYTF	TGTGCCAGCAGCTTAACGGGGACGGGATTTGATGGCTACACCTTC
TRBV7-6	NA	NA	TRBJ2-6	CATARTVGANVLTF	TGTGCCACCGCTAGAACCGTTGGGGCCAACGTCCTGACTTTC
TRBV6-5	NA	NA	TRBJ1-2	CASSQRGFGYGYTF	TGTGCCAGCAGCCAGCGGGGCTTCGGCTATGGCTACACCTTC
TRBV19	NA	NA	TRBJ2-1	CASRPPQSRYNEQFF	TGTGCCAGTAGACCCCCCCAATCGCGGTACAATGAGCAGTTCTTC
TRBV29-1	NA	NA	TRBJ2-3	CSARGWTDTQYF	TGCAGCGCCCGAGGGTGGACAGATACGCAGTATTTT
TRBV18	NA	NA	TRBJ1-2	CASSPVSSRGGYGYTF	TGTGCCAGCTCACCGGTATCCTCACGGGGGGGGTATGGCTACACCTTC
TRBV29-1	NA	TRBD2	TRBJ2-1	CSTPLAGGDEQFF	TGCAGCACCCCCCTTGCGGGAGGGGATGAGCAGTTCTTC
TRBV27	NA	TRBD1	TRBJ1-1	CASSLIGQGDAFF	TGTGCCAGCAGCCTTATAGGACAGGGGGACGCTTTCTTT
TRBV4-3	NA	TRBD2	TRBJ2-1	CASSQDIRSLAARNEQFF	TGCGCCAGCAGCCAAGATATTAGGTCACTAGCGGCCCGAAATGAGCAGTTCTTC
TRBV13	NA	TRBD1	TRBJ1-2	CASSLDRRQGNYGYTF	TGTGCCAGCAGCTTAGACCGACGACAGGGGAACTATGGCTACACCTTC
TRBV6-1	NA	NA	TRBJ1-2	CASSQGPGPYGYTF	TGTGCCAGCAGCCAGGGGCCTGGCCCCTATGGCTACACCTTC
TRBV6-5	NA	TRBD2	TRBJ2-3	CASSYGGGTTDTQYF	TGTGCCAGCAGTTACGGGGGTGGGACTACCGATACGCAGTATTTT
TRBV29-1	NA	TRBD2	TRBJ2-5	CSVGWLAEETQYF	TGCAGCGTTGGGTGGCTAGCGGAAGAGACCCAGTACTTC
TRBV5-6	once	TRBD1	TRBJ1-2	CASSLGRGQSYTF	TGTGCCAGCAGCTTGGGCAGGGGGCAAAGCTACACCTTC
TRBV7-9	NA	NA	TRBJ1-1	CASSSRNEGNPEAFF	TGTGCCAGCAGCTCTCGAAACGAGGGGAACCCTGAAGCTTTCTTT
TRBV27	NA	NA	TRBJ2-2	CASSRTRNTGELFF	TGTGCCAGCAGTAGAACTCGGAACACCGGGGAGCTGTTTTTT
TRBV5-1	NA	TRBD2	TRBJ2-7	CASRLAGGDEQYF	TGCGCCAGCAGGCTAGCGGGAGGGGACGAGCAGTACTTC
TRBV4-2	NA	TRBD1	TRBJ2-7	CASSQDRAGQPTGGEQYF	TGTGCCAGCAGCCAAGACCGAGCGGGTCAACCTACAGGGGGCGAGCAGTACTTC
TRBV30	NA	NA	TRBJ2-7	CAWSVGVPAYEQYF	TGTGCCTGGAGTGTTGGAGTCCCCGCCTACGAGCAGTACTTC
TRBV6-5	NA	NA	TRBJ1-5	CASSYSSYSNQPQHF	TGTGCCAGCAGTTACTCGTCTTATAGCAATCAGCCCCAGCATTTT
TRBV4-3	NA	TRBD2	TRBJ2-1	CASSQGIAGTQYNEQFF	TGCGCCAGCAGCCAAGGGATAGCGGGAACCCAATACAATGAGCAGTTCTTC
TRBV28	NA	NA	TRBJ1-5	CASSQVNRNQPQHF	TGTGCCAGCAGTCAAGTCAATAGGAATCAGCCCCAGCATTTT
TRBV6-1	NA	NA	TRBJ2-3	CASSNTDTQYF	TGTGCCAGCAGTAATACAGATACGCAGTATTTT
TRBV2	NA	NA	TRBJ1-1	CASSLTQSGAFF	TGTGCCAGCAGCCTGACTCAATCGGGCGCTTTCTTT
TRBV28	NA	NA	TRBJ1-1	CATGVGGTEAFF	TGTGCCACGGGGGTAGGGGGCACTGAAGCTTTCTTT
TRBV9	NA	NA	TRBJ1-1	CASSVATETEAFF	TGTGCCAGCAGCGTAGCTACCGAAACTGAAGCTTTCTTT
TRBV25-1	NA	TRBD2	TRBJ2-1	CASRDSGSSSYNEQFF	TGTGCCAGCAGAGATAGCGGGTCGAGCTCCTACAATGAGCAGTTCTTC
TRBV6-1	NA	NA	TRBJ1-1	CASSEAGRNTEAFF	TGTGCCAGCAGTGAAGCGGGCAGGAACACTGAAGCTTTCTTT
TRBV28	NA	TRBD1	TRBJ2-7	CASSLGTVSSYEQYF	TGTGCCAGCAGTTTAGGGACAGTCAGCTCCTACGAGCAGTACTTC
TRBV5-4	NA	NA	TRBJ1-2	CASSLAAGVFGYTF	TGTGCCAGCAGCTTGGCGGCAGGGGTCTTTGGCTACACCTTC
TRBV18	NA	NA	TRBJ1-1	CASSPQRPANTEAFF	TGTGCCAGCTCACCTCAGCGTCCAGCAAACACTGAAGCTTTCTTT
TRBV5-4	NA	TRBD2	TRBJ2-2	CASSRKAGGTGELFF	TGTGCCAGCAGCAGAAAAGCGGGAGGCACCGGGGAGCTGTTTTTT
TRBV4-3	NA	NA	TRBJ1-2	CASSQEAGRVRGYTF	TGCGCCAGCAGCCAAGAAGCGGGGCGAGTACGGGGCTACACCTTC
TRBV4-1	NA	NA	TRBJ2-1	CASSLGGGEQFF	TGCGCCAGCAGCCTCGGAGGGGGTGAGCAGTTCTTC
TRBV5-1	NA	TRBD2	TRBJ2-1	CASSLLLAGVYNEQFF	TGCGCCAGCAGCCTCCTACTAGCGGGAGTCTACAATGAGCAGTTCTTC
TRBV7-2	NA	TRBD2	TRBJ2-7	CASSPRLATAPYEQYF	TGTGCCAGCAGTCCAAGACTAGCGACAGCACCCTACGAGCAGTACTTC
TRBV2	NA	NA	TRBJ2-2	CASSPSAGGELFF	TGTGCCAGCAGCCCTAGTGCGGGGGGGGAGCTGTTTTTT
TRBV4-3	NA	NA	TRBJ2-5	CASSQGDPRSPSWAQYF	TGCGCCAGCAGCCAAGGAGACCCCCGCTCGCCGTCGTGGGCCCAGTACTTC
TRBV29-1	few	NA	TRBJ1-2	CSADYGYTF	TGCAGCGCCGACTATGGCTACACCTTC
TRBV6-1	NA	NA	TRBJ2-1	CASMARGSYNEQFF	TGTGCCAGCATGGCCAGGGGCTCCTACAATGAGCAGTTCTTC
TRBV5-1	once	NA	TRBJ2-3	CASSLVPVVTDTQYF	TGCGCCAGCAGCTTGGTGCCGGTAGTCACAGATACGCAGTATTTT
TRBV5-4	NA	TRBD2	TRBJ2-7	CASSPGLAASYEQYF	TGTGCCAGCAGCCCCGGGCTAGCGGCCTCCTACGAGCAGTACTTC
TRBV4-2	NA	NA	TRBJ2-6	CASSQDREGNVLTF	TGTGCCAGCAGCCAGGACAGGGAGGGCAACGTCCTGACTTTC
TRBV29-1	NA	NA	TRBJ1-1	CSVTWTVNTEAFF	TGCAGCGTGACCTGGACAGTTAACACTGAAGCTTTCTTT
TRBV7-9	NA	NA	TRBJ1-4	CASSVTLDGWSNPPEKLFF	TGTGCCAGCAGTGTTACCCTTGACGGGTGGAGCAACCCTCCCGAAAAACTGTTTTTT